This T cell receptor (beta chain) was profiled in a study of T cell responses to AZD1222 COVID-19 vaccine (dated by TCRdb to about 2021). About the full investigation: A total of 230 to 250 trial participants underwent TCR sequencing, of whom about 210 received two doses of AZD1222 and around 26 received two doses of the MenACWY control vaccine. Trial participants were enrolled into age subgroups of 18-55, 56-69 and 70-plus years, which contained roughly 150, 30 and 60 TCR-sequenced participants, respectively.

The meaning of the sample's time point label: about 28 days (+/-7) after the second vaccine dose. AZD1222 recipients whose second dose came at about 4 weeks and those whose second dose came at about 12 weeks were combined into one group, since spike-specific TCR depth and breadth did not differ between the two schedules. The vaccinee samples were drawn from two UK trials, COV001 and COV002, one of which was a single-blind randomized controlled phase 2/3 trial testing AZD1222 (ChAdOx1 nCoV-19) in healthy adults. For TCRbeta chain sequencing, PBMC samples were collected from trial participants at day 0 and at day 28 after the second dose. Remarks on this clone: Its antigen is still unknown. The record has no base qualities; no much larger clone is one base away.

The CDR3 regions of human TCRbeta chains were subjected to immunosequencing. The authors processed their data as follows. TCRs in the repertoires were matched against a reference library of SARS-CoV-2-specific TCRs that had been generated with the MIRA antigen-specificity platform. Breadth meant the fraction of unique TCRs that were SARS-CoV-2-associated, whereas depth meant the fraction of total T cells that were SARS-CoV-2-associated. Using the MIRA data, every spike-specific TCR was mapped to the spike region that the TCR reacted to and assigned to either a CD4 or a CD8 class. Log10-transformed breadth and depth values were compared by one-way ANOVA with Sidak's multiple comparisons tests. Sourced from immuneACCESS, this table was stored by TCRdb with only in-frame sequences that have V and J called. A share of the clones is absent; for the studies checked, an unresolved V gene accounts for under half, and the remainder has no known explanation. From that table come the V and J calls and clone size; the DNA was used to work out D and trimming. For this sample there are over 120,000 clones; approximately 89% appear just once. 1.5% to 2% of the sample belongs to the ten largest clones.

Looking up the germline V gene yields CDR1 KGHSH and CDR2 LQKENI. For this chain, trimming is 5 bases at the V end and 5 bases at the J end, and the number of junction bases without a gene match is 9. The CDR3, cysteine through phenylalanine, is 16 amino acids long. The read is trimmed to its CDR3 DNA, 48 bases read in frame from base 1. The paper as a whole reports these results and caveats: Conclusions about previously exposed vaccinees are limited because only 6 or 7 AZD1222 recipients were SARS-CoV-2 seropositive at baseline. After two AZD1222 doses, both the breadth and the depth of spike-specific TCRs were significantly higher than at day 0 and than in MenACWY recipients. Because no samples from the day 14 peak response were available, repertoires could be characterized only after the peak T cell response. Participants were mostly white British, with more females than males. The authors suggested clonal diversity may have been underestimated. Nearly half of unique spike-specific TCRs reportedly recognized epitopes outside regions mutated in the B.1.351 and B.1.1.7 variants. In the small 56-69-year group, the increase in depth fell short of significance, most likely because of low power. The whole spike protein was spanned by vaccine-associated CD4 TCRs, and dominant responses were seen in regions 160-218 and 743-854.

The clonotype originates from an adult who received the AZD1222 COVID-19 vaccine. This material consisted of peripheral blood, taken 28 days after the second AZD1222 dose. The rearranged segments are TRBV18 and TRBJ1-1; 12 of the junction bases match TRBD1. The CDR3 reads CASSRGQGAKVTEAFF. The DNA sequence is given as TGTGCCAGCTCAAGGGGACAGGGGGCGAAGGTTACTGAAGCTTTCTTT.